This T cell receptor beta chain is from a study of T cell repertoires in cytomegalovirus infection. Each CDR3 protein gets one entry after TCRdb re-called the reads with MiXCR. This repertoire shows 700,000 to 950,000 distinct CDR3 sequences, approximately 29% found once; its top ten account for around 12%. A note on this clonotype: What it binds is not known.

Trimming took 0 bases from V and 7 from J, leaving 8 bases between them. Looked up from germline, CDR1 is SGDLS and CDR2 is YYNGEE. The CDR3 totals 13 residues. The chain joins TRBV9 to TRBJ2-1; D not certain. The receptor's source is a human donor in good health (CMV status not recorded). Some clones in this sample may be carry-over from other donors' samples. The sequences come from cultured CD8+ T cells from PBMCs, collected from culture after CMV antigen stimulation. The chain's CDR3 is CASSVGVSNEQFF. In DNA form, the CDR3 reads TGTGCCAGCAGCGTAGGAGTCTCAAATGAGCAGTTCTTC.